The present entry profiles one T cell receptor (beta chain) with its context. The antigen is not known. The sample comes from a study of OX40 agonist ivuxolimab in advanced cancers. In the study overall: Of mixed ages from about 23 to 85 and averaging about 60 years, the group was roughly 85% male.

The protocol was immunoSEQ multiplex PCR, while the TCRdb copy is restricted to in-frame clones and leaves out a portion. The table has roughly 60,000 clones, around 92% seen once; the top ten hold roughly a fifth. Notes on the study in general: Partial responders receiving 0.1-3.0 mg/kg showed among the lowest clonal expansion. The specificity for antigen of the expanded peripheral T cells was not determined. At doses 0.1 to 3.0 mg/kg, CD4+ and CD8+ clones expanded.

Germline CDR1 reads SGHKS; CDR2 reads YYEKEE (reference sequence). Trimming pared 1 base from V and 1 base from J, leaving 12 bases between. The CDR3 extends over 16 amino acids. This clonotype was sampled from an adult with an advanced solid tumor such as melanoma, head and neck, liver or kidney cancer. The chain joins TRBV5-5 to TRBJ1-5; D unresolved. Sequenced here: CD4+ or CD8+ T cells sorted from blood, sampled in a trial of the OX40 agonist ivuxolimab. In DNA, the CDR3 is TGTGCCAGCAGCTTGTTCAATATCGGGAGCAATCAGCCCCAGCATTTT. Amino acid sequence: CASSLFNIGSNQPQHF.